The T cell receptor (beta chain) under discussion was sequenced for a study of T cell responses to AZD1222 COVID-19 vaccine. The germline CDR1 and CDR2 sequences are SGHNT and YYREEE (reference sequence). V was shortened by 0 bases and J by 9 bases, with 10 bases between the two germline ends. The CDR3 contains 14 residues. Here immunoSEQ multiplex PCR was the method, and the copy in TCRdb shows in-frame clones only, minus some. The sample shows roughly 100,000 clones, 85% to 90% of them seen only once. This material consisted of peripheral blood, taken on day 0 of AZD1222 vaccination. The chain has TRBV5-4 and TRBJ1-6; no firm D call. This clonotype originated in an adult in good health. The CDR3: CASSLDLFGSPLHF. Here the CDR3 DNA reads TGTGCCAGCAGCTTGGACCTGTTCGGTTCACCCCTCCACTTT.